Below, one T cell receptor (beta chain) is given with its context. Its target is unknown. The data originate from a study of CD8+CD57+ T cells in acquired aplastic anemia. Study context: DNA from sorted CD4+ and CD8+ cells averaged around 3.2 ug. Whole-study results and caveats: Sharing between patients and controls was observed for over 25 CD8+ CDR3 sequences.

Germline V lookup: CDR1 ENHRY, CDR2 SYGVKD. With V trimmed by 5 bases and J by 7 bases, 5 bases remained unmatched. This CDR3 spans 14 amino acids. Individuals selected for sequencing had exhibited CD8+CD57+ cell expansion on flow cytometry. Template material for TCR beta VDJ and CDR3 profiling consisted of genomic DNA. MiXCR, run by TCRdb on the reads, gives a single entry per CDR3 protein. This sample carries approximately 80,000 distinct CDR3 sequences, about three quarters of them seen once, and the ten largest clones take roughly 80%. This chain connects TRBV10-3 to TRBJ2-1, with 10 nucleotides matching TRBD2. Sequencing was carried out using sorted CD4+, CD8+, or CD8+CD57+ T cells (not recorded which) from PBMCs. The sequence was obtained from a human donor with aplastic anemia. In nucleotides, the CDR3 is TGTGCCATCAGTAAGCGGGAGGGCCAGAATGAGCAGTTCTTC. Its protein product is CAISKREGQNEQFF.